These 7 T cell receptor beta chains were sequenced from one sample in a study of CD8 T cells in Susac syndrome. Random hexamers served to reverse transcribe roughly 0.45 to 1 ug RNA. TCRdb redid the calling of the immunoSEQ multiplex PCR reads with MiXCR, one entry per CDR3 protein. Of roughly 190,000 distinct CDR3 sequences in the sample, about 94% were seen once. Material: CD4+ T cells from PBMCs. The receptors stem from a human donor in good health.

The chain couples TRBV29-1 to TRBJ2-3; 8 positions agree with TRBD2. Looked up from germline, CDR1 is SQVTM and CDR2 is ANQGSEA. This CDR3 has 15 amino acids. Trimming took 6 bases from V and 1 from J; bases not matched to a gene: 9. This CDR3 reads CSVPPGRGGTDTQYF. CDR3 nucleotide sequence: TGCAGCGTCCCCCCAGGGCGGGGGGGCACAGATACGCAGTATTTT.

CDR3 region: CASSGQTEAFF. The CDR3 region has the DNA TGTGCCAGCAGTGGGCAAACTGAAGCTTTCTTT. The rearrangement uses TRBV28 and TRBJ1-1; D remains ambiguous. The CDR3 spans 11 residues. Germline CDR1 and CDR2: MDHEN and SYDVKM. V dropped 5 bases and J dropped 5 bases, with 6 bases sitting between them.

In this sample, this clonotype turned up once. The rearrangement uses TRBV15 and TRBJ2-3; D uncertain. V dropped 0 bases and J dropped 0 bases, with 7 bases sitting between them. Germline V CDR1 and CDR2: LNHNV, YYDKDF (reference sequence). The CDR3 contains 15 residues. DNA of the CDR3: TGTGCCACCAGCAGAGATCTGGTTAGCACAGATACGCAGTATTTT. Protein: CATSRDLVSTDTQYF.

V is TRBV6-2 or TRBV6-3 and J is TRBJ2-7; D possibly corresponds to TRBD2 (6 bases). The CDR3 consists of 15 residues. Deletions cut 2 bases from V and 0 bases from J, with 11 bases between. The germline V gene encodes CDR1 MNHEY and CDR2 SVGEGT. The CDR3 DNA reads TGTGCCAGCAGTTACGGCGGGGACCTCTCCTACGAGCAGTACGTC. It codes for CASSYGGDLSYEQYV.

J is TRBJ2-2 and V is TRBV5-1, with TRBD2 identical over 7 bases. Germline V gene lookup returns CDR1 SGHRS and CDR2 YFSETQ. The length of the CDR3 is 15 residues. V lost 2 bases to trimming and J lost 2 bases; unmatched junction nucleotides: 3. The CDR3 DNA sequence: TGCGCCAGCAGCTTACTAGCGAAAAACACCGGGGAGCTGTTTTTT. Its translation is CASSLLAKNTGELFF.

This sequence joins TRBV12-3 or TRBV12-4 and TRBJ2-3; no clear D gene. V was pared by 10 bases and J by 2 bases, with 10 bases between. The CDR3 has 12 residues. The CDR3 DNA reads as TGTGCCATCACCACTTACACAGATACGCAGTATTTT. Translating gives CAITTYTDTQYF.

The chain has TRBV28 and TRBJ2-7; D may correspond to TRBD1 or TRBD2 (6 bases each). V gave up 1 base and J gave up 2 bases, with 12 bases separating them. CDR1 MDHEN and CDR2 SYDVKM come from the germline V gene. The CDR3 contains 15 residues. The CDR3 bases are TGTGCCAGCAGTTTATCCTTAGGGGGGACCTACGAGCAGTACTTC. It translates to CASSLSLGGTYEQYF. Full variable domain (rest looked up from reference TRBV28 and TRBJ2-7): DVKVTQSSRYLVKRTGEKVFLECVQDMDHENMFWYRQDPGLGLRLIYFSYDVKMKEKGDIPEGYSVSREKKERFSLILESASTNQTSMYLCASSLSLGGTYEQYFGPGTRLTVT.